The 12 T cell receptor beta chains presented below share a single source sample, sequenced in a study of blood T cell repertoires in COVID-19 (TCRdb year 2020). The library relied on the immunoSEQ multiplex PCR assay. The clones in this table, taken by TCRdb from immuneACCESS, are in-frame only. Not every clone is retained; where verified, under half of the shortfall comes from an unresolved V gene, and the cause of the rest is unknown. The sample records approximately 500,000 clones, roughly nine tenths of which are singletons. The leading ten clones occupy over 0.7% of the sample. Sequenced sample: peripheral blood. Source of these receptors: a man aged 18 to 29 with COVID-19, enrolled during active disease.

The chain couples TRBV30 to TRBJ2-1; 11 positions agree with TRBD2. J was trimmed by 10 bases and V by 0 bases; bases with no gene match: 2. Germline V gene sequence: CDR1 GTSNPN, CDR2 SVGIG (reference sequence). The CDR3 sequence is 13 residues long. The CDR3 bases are TGTGCCTGGAGTGTACTAGCGGGAGAAGAGCAGTTCTTC. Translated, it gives CAWSVLAGEEQFF. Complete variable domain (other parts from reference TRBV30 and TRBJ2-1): SQTIHQWPATLVQPVGSPLSLECTVEGTSNPNLYWYRQAAGRGLQLLFYSVGIGQISSEVPQNLSASRPQDRQFILSSKKLLLSDSGFYLCAWSVLAGEEQFFGPGTRLTVL.

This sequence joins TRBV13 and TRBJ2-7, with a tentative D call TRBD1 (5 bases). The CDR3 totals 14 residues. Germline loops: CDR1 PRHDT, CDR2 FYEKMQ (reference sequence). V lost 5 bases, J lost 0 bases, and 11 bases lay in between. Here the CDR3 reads CASSQTVSSYEQYF. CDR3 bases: TGTGCCAGCAGCCAGACAGTGAGCTCCTACGAGCAGTACTTC.

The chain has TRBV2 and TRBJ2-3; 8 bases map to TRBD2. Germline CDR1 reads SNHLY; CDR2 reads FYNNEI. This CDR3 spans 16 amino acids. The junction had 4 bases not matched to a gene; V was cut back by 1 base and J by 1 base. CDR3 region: CASSEVPREGTDTQYF. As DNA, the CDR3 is TGTGCCAGCAGTGAAGTACCGCGGGAGGGCACAGATACGCAGTATTTT.

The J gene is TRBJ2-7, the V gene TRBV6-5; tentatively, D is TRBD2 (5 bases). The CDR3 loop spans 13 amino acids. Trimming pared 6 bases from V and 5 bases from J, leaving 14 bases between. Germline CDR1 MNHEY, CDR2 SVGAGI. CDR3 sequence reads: CASRTTRSDEQYF. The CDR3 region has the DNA TGTGCCAGCAGGACCACTAGATCCGACGAGCAGTACTTC.

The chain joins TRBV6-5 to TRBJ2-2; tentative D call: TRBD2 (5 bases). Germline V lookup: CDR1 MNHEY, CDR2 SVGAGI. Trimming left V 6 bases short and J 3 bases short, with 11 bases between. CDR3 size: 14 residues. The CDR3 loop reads CASSRSGYTGELFF. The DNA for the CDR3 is TGTGCCAGCAGCCGATCGGGGTACACCGGGGAGCTGTTTTTT.

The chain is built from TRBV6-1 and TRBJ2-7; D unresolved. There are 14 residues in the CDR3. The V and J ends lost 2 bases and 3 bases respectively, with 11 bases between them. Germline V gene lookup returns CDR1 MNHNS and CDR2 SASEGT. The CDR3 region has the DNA TGTGCCAGCAGTGAACCGACTGGTTTCTACGAGCAGTACTTC. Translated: CASSEPTGFYEQYF.

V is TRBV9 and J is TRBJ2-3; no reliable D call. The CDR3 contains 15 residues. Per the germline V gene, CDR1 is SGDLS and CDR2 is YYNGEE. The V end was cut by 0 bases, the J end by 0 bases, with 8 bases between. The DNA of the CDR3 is TGTGCCAGCAGCGTAGTCGCCACTAGCACAGATACGCAGTATTTT. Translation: CASSVVATSTDTQYF.

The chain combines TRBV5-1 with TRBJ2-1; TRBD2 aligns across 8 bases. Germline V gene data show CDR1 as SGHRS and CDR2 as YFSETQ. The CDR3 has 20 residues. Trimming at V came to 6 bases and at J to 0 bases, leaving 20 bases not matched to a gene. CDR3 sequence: CASTPGGPGLDGGSYNEQFF. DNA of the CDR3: TGCGCCAGCACCCCTGGCGGGCCGGGACTAGACGGAGGCTCCTACAATGAGCAGTTCTTC.

CDR3 protein: CSAEGQGGFEQFF. The DNA for the CDR3 is TGCAGCGCGGAGGGACAGGGTGGATTTGAGCAGTTCTTC. The rearrangement joins TRBV29-1 to TRBJ2-1; 9 nucleotides align to TRBD1. The ends lost 7 bases at V and 9 bases at J; junction bases unmatched: 10. In germline, CDR1 is SQVTM, CDR2 ANQGSEA. The length of the CDR3 is 13 residues.

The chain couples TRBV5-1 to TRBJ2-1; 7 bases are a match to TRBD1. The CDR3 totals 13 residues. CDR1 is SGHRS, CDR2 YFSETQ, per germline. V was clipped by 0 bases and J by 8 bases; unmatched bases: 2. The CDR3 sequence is CASSLVQGDEQFF. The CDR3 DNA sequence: TGCGCCAGCAGCTTGGTTCAGGGGGATGAGCAGTTCTTC.

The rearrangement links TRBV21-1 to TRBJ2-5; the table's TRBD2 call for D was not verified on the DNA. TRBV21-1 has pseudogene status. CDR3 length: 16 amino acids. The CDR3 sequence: CASSTPTSGGEETQYF. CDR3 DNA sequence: TGTGCCAGCAGCACTCCGACTAGCGGGGGGGAAGAGACCCAGTACTTC.

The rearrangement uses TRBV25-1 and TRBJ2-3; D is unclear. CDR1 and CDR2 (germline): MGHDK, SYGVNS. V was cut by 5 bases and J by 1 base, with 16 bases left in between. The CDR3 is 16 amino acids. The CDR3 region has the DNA TGTGCCAGCAGTAGATCTACCCCCGCGCGCACAGATACGCAGTATTTT. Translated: CASSRSTPARTDTQYF.